The present entry profiles one T cell receptor (beta chain) with its context. This entry is derived from a study of blood T cell repertoires in COVID-19. Trimming cost V 6 bases and J 12 bases; bases outside gene matches: 11. The V gene's germline CDR1 is MNHEY and CDR2 SMNVEV (reference sequence). This CDR3 has 14 residues. In the original processing: Cell counts per sample came from amplifying reference gene primers. TCRdb's table, derived via immunoSEQ multiplex PCR, lists solely in-frame clones and lacks some. V and J calls and clone size are as listed in that table; D and trimming were resolved from the DNA. The table shows some 350,000 clones, with about 90% occurring only once.

Source material: peripheral blood. This TCR was sampled from a woman aged 45-65 years with COVID-19, enrolled during active disease. The V and J genes are TRBV27 and TRBJ1-6; 7 nucleotides align to TRBD1. The chain's CDR3 is CASRPLRDRQPLHF. CDR3 sequence (DNA): TGTGCCAGCAGGCCGCTCAGGGACAGACAACCCCTCCACTTT.